These 30 T cell receptor beta chains were sequenced from one sample in a study of T cells after yellow fever vaccination. TCRdb re-called the 5' RACE reads through MiXCR, storing one row per CDR3 protein. Seen here are fewer than 500,000 distinct CDR3 sequences, over 15% observed once, and the top ten hold around 17%. The sample consisted of PBMCs, taken before the yellow fever booster vaccination. All receptors come from a man younger than 30 who received the YFV17D yellow fever vaccine.

The chain recombines TRBV7-9 with TRBJ2-7; 10 bases align to TRBD1. Germline CDR1 SEHNR, CDR2 FQNEAQ (reference sequence). The CDR3 runs 15 residues. V shed 5 bases and J 4 bases; nucleotides not matched to a gene: 8. The CDR3 here is CASSPQDRGDYEQYF. In nucleotides, the CDR3 is TGTGCCAGCAGCCCGCAGGACAGGGGGGATTACGAGCAGTACTTC.

The chain has TRBV11-2 and TRBJ2-3; D is unresolved. The V gene lost 0 bases and the J gene lost 2 bases, with 9 bases spanning the gap. The CDR3 runs to 15 residues. The germline CDR1 and CDR2 sequences are SGHAT and FQNNGV. Written as DNA, the CDR3 is TGTGCCAGCAGCTTAGATCCTGGCCCCACAGATACGCAGTATTTT. This codes for CASSLDPGPTDTQYF.

This clonotype came up a few times. Here the CDR3 reads CASSSDINEQFF. CDR3 sequence (DNA): TGTGCCAGCAGCTCAGACATCAATGAGCAGTTCTTC. The genes are TRBV5-5 and TRBJ2-1; D remains unclear. Between the trimmed V and J ends, which lost 3 bases and 6 bases, there was a span of 7 bases. Germline loops: CDR1 SGHKS, CDR2 YYEKEE (reference sequence). CDR3 length: 12 residues.

This clonotype has more than one count but fewer than ten. The V gene is TRBV29-1, the J gene TRBJ2-3; 8 bases align to TRBD1. In germline, CDR1 is SQVTM, CDR2 ANQGSEA. V was clipped by 3 bases and J by 1 base; unmatched bases: 3. This CDR3 spans 14 amino acids. CDR3 DNA sequence: TGCAGCGTTGACAGGGGGCTGGGCACAGATACGCAGTATTTT. Its protein product is CSVDRGLGTDTQYF.

V is TRBV5-5 and J is TRBJ1-1; D call uncertain. The CDR3 spans 16 residues. V was pared by 0 bases and J by 1 base, with 13 bases between. Per germline, CDR1 SGHKS and CDR2 YYEKEE (reference sequence). CDR3 in amino acids: CASSLAALMGNTEAFF. CDR3 DNA sequence: TGTGCCAGCAGCTTGGCGGCGTTAATGGGGAACACTGAAGCTTTCTTT.

This sequence joins TRBV4-2 and TRBJ2-3; 7 bases are shared with TRBD2. Germline loops: CDR1 LGHNA, CDR2 YNFKEQ. Trimming took 4 bases from V and 2 from J; bases not matched to a gene: 18. The CDR3 has 19 residues. The CDR3 spells CASSLRATNRDYLTDTQYF. As DNA, the CDR3 is TGTGCCAGCAGCCTCCGAGCCACGAACCGGGACTACCTCACAGATACGCAGTATTTT.

This clonotype has a handful of counts. The chain employs TRBV5-1 and TRBJ2-1; D not resolved. V was pared by 1 base and J by 6 bases, with 14 bases between. Germline V lookup: CDR1 SGHRS, CDR2 YFSETQ. The CDR3 has 15 amino acids. The CDR3 protein is CASSLSLGGVNEQFF. DNA for the CDR3: TGCGCCAGCAGCTTGAGCCTAGGTGGGGTCAATGAGCAGTTCTTC.

This clonotype was found a few times. The chain combines TRBV3-1 with TRBJ2-3; D is perhaps TRBD1 (5 bases). The CDR3 extends over 14 amino acids. Germline-derived CDR1 and CDR2 are LGHDT and YNNKEL (reference sequence). V was clipped by 1 base and J by 7 bases, with 12 bases between them. The chain's CDR3 is CASSQVMGRNTQYF. In DNA, the CDR3 is TGTGCCAGCAGCCAAGTGATGGGGCGGAATACGCAGTATTTT.

V gene TRBV25-1 combines with J gene TRBJ2-3, with 10 bases aligning to TRBD2. Losses at the gene ends were 6 bases for V and 2 bases for J; bases not matched to a gene: 8. CDR1 and CDR2 from the germline V gene are MGHDK and SYGVNS. CDR3 length: 16 residues. CDR3 region: CASRGFSGGPTDTQYF. CDR3 bases: TGTGCCAGCAGGGGGTTTAGCGGGGGGCCCACAGATACGCAGTATTTT.

This clonotype was picked up a small number of times. This chain uses TRBV6-2 or TRBV6-3 with TRBJ1-2; D is perhaps TRBD1 (5 bases). V lost 5 bases and J 6 bases, leaving 22 bases between the germline ends. Germline CDR1 is MNHEY and CDR2 is SVGEGT. The CDR3 loop spans 16 amino acids. The CDR3 sequence: CASSPLPGRRVDGYTF. For the CDR3, the DNA is TGTGCCAGCAGTCCTCTCCCGGGACGCCGTGTTGATGGCTACACCTTC.

This clonotype appeared many times. The rearrangement joins TRBV5-1 to TRBJ1-2; D remains ambiguous. Germline CDR1 is SGHRS and CDR2 is YFSETQ. Trimming took 5 bases from V and 1 from J, leaving 12 bases between them. The CDR3 totals 14 residues. The CDR3 DNA follows: TGCGCCAGCAGGTCCAACGGATTTAACTATGGCTACACCTTC. Translated: CASRSNGFNYGYTF.

The chain joins TRBV7-2 to TRBJ1-5; D not certain. The germline gives CDR1 SGHTA, CDR2 FQGNSA. CDR3 length: 13 residues. V dropped 5 bases and J dropped 7 bases, with 12 bases sitting between them. The CDR3 region is CASSPRFGQPQHF. DNA for the CDR3: TGTGCCAGCAGCCCCCGGTTCGGGCAGCCCCAGCATTTT. The full variable domain, its missing parts supplied by reference TRBV7-2 and TRBJ1-5, is GAGVSQSPSNKVTEKGKDVELRCDPISGHTALYWYRQSLGQGLEFLIYFQGNSAPDKSGLPSDRFSAERTGGSVSTLTIQRTQQEDSAVYLCASSPRFGQPQHFGDGTRLSIL.

The V and J genes are TRBV7-3 and TRBJ2-2, with D maybe TRBD1 (6 bases). CDR1 and CDR2 (germline): SGHTA, FQGTGA. V lost 3 bases and J lost 5, with 10 bases in between. CDR3 length: 14 amino acids. CDR3 in amino acids: CASSFTTGTGELFF. The CDR3 region has the DNA TGTGCCAGCAGCTTTACCACAGGGACCGGGGAGCTGTTTTTT.

V usage is TRBV10-3 and J usage is TRBJ2-5, with a possible D match to TRBD1 (6 bases). Germline V gives CDR1 ENHRY, CDR2 SYGVKD. There are 11 residues in the CDR3. V was trimmed by 6 bases and J by 4 bases, leaving 6 bases between them. The CDR3 loop is CAIRQGETQYF. The CDR3 nucleotides read TGTGCCATCAGACAGGGAGAGACCCAGTACTTC.

This clonotype was found a few times. The chain uses TRBV7-2 and TRBJ1-4; D is possibly TRBD1 (5 bases). V was cut by 5 bases and J by 10 bases, with 26 bases left in between. Germline V gene sequence: CDR1 SGHTA, CDR2 FQGNSA. This CDR3 is 17 amino acids long. CDR3: CASSPEFPGPNVGKLFF. In DNA form, the CDR3 reads TGTGCCAGCAGCCCCGAATTCCCGGGACCCAACGTTGGAAAACTGTTTTTT.

As concerns this clonotype: A read error may be the cause here, since a much bigger clone is one base away. The J gene is TRBJ2-3, the V gene TRBV5-5; D remains unclear. The V end was cut by 1 base, the J end by 2 bases, with 8 bases between. Germline CDR1 and CDR2: SGHKS and YYEKEE (reference sequence). The CDR3 is made up of 14 amino acids. CDR3 nucleotide sequence: TGTGCCAGCAGCTTGACCGTCGCCACAGATACGCAGTATTTT. It is translated as CASSLTVATDTQYF.

This rearrangement joins TRBV20-1 to TRBJ1-5; D ambiguous. The V gene's germline CDR1 is DFQATT and CDR2 SNEGSKA (reference sequence). The CDR3 has 14 amino acids. The germline V and J ends were trimmed by 7 bases and 0 bases, with 13 bases remaining between them. CDR3: CSVSPEHSNQPQHF. CDR3 bases: TGCAGTGTCAGTCCGGAACATAGCAATCAGCCCCAGCATTTT.

The rearrangement joins TRBV5-4 to TRBJ2-5, with a tentative D call TRBD1 (6 bases). The CDR3 consists of 15 residues. Germline loops: CDR1 SGHNT, CDR2 YYREEE (reference sequence). With 0 bases removed from V and 5 bases from J, the gap between germline ends came to 14 bases. Here the CDR3 DNA reads TGTGCCAGCAGCTTGGCTGGTCAGGGGTCGGAGACCCAGTACTTC. Its translation is CASSLAGQGSETQYF.

This clonotype has more than one count but fewer than ten. The CDR3 sequence is CSASSGTANEKLFF. The CDR3 region has the DNA TGCAGTGCTAGTTCCGGGACAGCTAATGAAAAACTGTTTTTT. J is TRBJ1-4 and V is TRBV20-1, with 7 bases fitting TRBD1. The J segment lost 3 bases and the V segment lost 3 bases, leaving 4 bases of the junction unmatched. The CDR3 has 14 residues. Germline CDR1 is DFQATT and CDR2 is SNEGSKA (reference sequence).

The sample holds one count of this clonotype. V gene TRBV4-1 combines with J gene TRBJ2-5, with 15 bases lining up with TRBD2. J gave up 1 base and V 0 bases, and 9 bases lay outside the gene matches. The length of the CDR3 is 20 residues. Germline V lookup: CDR1 MGHRA, CDR2 YSYEKL. The CDR3 DNA follows: TGCGCCAGCAGCCAAGAATCGGGACTAGCGGGGGGCCTCGCCCAAGAGACCCAGTACTTC. This codes for CASSQESGLAGGLAQETQYF.

This clonotype was recorded a few times. The J gene is TRBJ1-5, the V gene TRBV15, with TRBD1 identical over 7 bases. Trimming cost V 5 bases and J 2 bases; bases outside gene matches: 6. This CDR3 region has 15 residues. Per germline, CDR1 LNHNV and CDR2 YYDKDF (reference sequence). This CDR3 reads CATSEDRARNQPQHF. CDR3 nucleotides: TGTGCCACCAGCGAAGACAGGGCCCGCAATCAGCCCCAGCATTTT.

This clonotype was seen only a few times. The rearrangement links TRBV10-1 to TRBJ2-3; D may be TRBD1 (6 bases). The germline V and J ends were trimmed by 4 bases and 9 bases, with 17 bases remaining between them. Germline CDR1 and CDR2: WNHNN and SYGVQD (reference sequence). The CDR3 runs to 14 residues. In DNA, the CDR3 is TGCGCCAGCAGTGGGTTACAGGGCCTCGGAACGCAGTATTTT. It encodes CASSGLQGLGTQYF.

The table lists this clonotype with a few counts. V gene TRBV7-2 combines with J gene TRBJ2-2; no clear D gene. Trimming removed 4 bases from V and 9 bases from J, with 6 bases in between. CDR3 size: 11 residues. CDR1 is SGHTA, CDR2 FQGNSA, per germline. The CDR3 reads CASSWSRELFF. In DNA, the CDR3 is TGTGCCAGCAGCTGGAGCCGGGAGCTGTTTTTT.

The chain couples TRBV4-2 to TRBJ1-2; 10 nucleotides align to TRBD1. In germline, CDR1 is LGHNA, CDR2 YNFKEQ. The CDR3 sequence is 14 residues long. The V segment lost 4 bases and the J segment 4 bases; nucleotides outside the gene matches: 3. The CDR3 loop is CASSRDRGVYGYTF. The CDR3 DNA follows: TGTGCCAGCAGCCGGGACAGGGGCGTCTATGGCTACACCTTC.

In this sample, this clonotype turned up a few times. This sequence joins TRBV5-4 and TRBJ2-1; TRBD1 or TRBD2 may be the D gene (6 bases each). V gave up 0 bases and J gave up 9 bases, with 10 bases separating them. Germline V CDR1 and CDR2: SGHNT, YYREEE (reference sequence). The CDR3 contains 13 residues. CDR3 in DNA: TGTGCCAGCAGCTTGGTGGGGGGCGGTGAGCAGTTCTTC. This gives the protein CASSLVGGGEQFF.

The V and J genes are TRBV7-9 and TRBJ1-5, with a tentative D call TRBD1 (5 bases). The V end was cut by 5 bases, the J end by 8 bases, with 7 bases between. The germline CDR1 and CDR2 sequences are SEHNR and FQNEAQ (reference sequence). This CDR3 has 11 residues. CDR3: CASSGGEPQHF. CDR3 nucleotide sequence: TGTGCCAGCAGCGGAGGGGAGCCCCAGCATTTT.

The V call is TRBV6-1, the J call TRBJ2-7; the D gene is possibly TRBD2 (5 bases). This CDR3 spans 12 amino acids. Between the trimmed V and J ends, which lost 6 bases and 1 base, there was a span of 7 bases. The germline V gene has CDR1 MNHNS and CDR2 SASEGT. CDR3 bases: TGTGCCAGCAGGTGGGAGTCCTACGAGCAGTACTTC. This codes for CASRWESYEQYF.

V gene TRBV4-2 combines with J gene TRBJ2-4; D may match TRBD1 or TRBD2 (5 bases each). V was clipped by 0 bases and J by 13 bases, with 13 bases between them. Germline CDR1 LGHNA, CDR2 YNFKEQ. There are 13 residues in the CDR3. CDR3 sequence reads: CASSQDLGGLQYF. The CDR3 region has the DNA TGTGCCAGCAGCCAAGATCTTGGGGGTCTACAGTACTTC.

This clonotype was seen more than once but under ten times. The V and J genes are TRBV4-2 and TRBJ2-3, with 8 bases aligning to TRBD1. Germline values: CDR1 LGHNA, CDR2 YNFKEQ. Germline trimming cut 0 bases from V and 4 bases from J; bases unmatched to any gene: 6. CDR3 length: 16 amino acids. In DNA, the CDR3 is TGTGCCAGCAGCCAAGATCCAGGGGGCAGAGCAGATACGCAGTATTTT. As protein: CASSQDPGGRADTQYF.

This chain connects TRBV7-9 to TRBJ1-1; no firm D call. The CDR3 covers 12 residues. Trimming removed 3 bases from V and 5 bases from J, with 7 bases in between. Looked up from germline, CDR1 is SEHNR and CDR2 is FQNEAQ (reference sequence). CDR3 residues: CASSLAETEAFF. The CDR3 region has the DNA TGTGCCAGCAGCTTGGCGGAAACTGAAGCTTTCTTT.